A single sample is the source of the 17 T cell receptor beta chains below, sequenced in a study of early T cells in non-severe SARS-CoV-2 infection. A single record per CDR3 protein comes from TCRdb applying MiXCR to the 5' RACE reads. The data contain fewer than 130,000 distinct CDR3 sequences, 10% to 15% of them singletons. The sequenced sample was whole blood, obtained at baseline. These receptors were obtained from an adult who was a healthcare worker with PCR-confirmed SARS-CoV-2 infection or an uninfected control (not recorded which).

This clonotype has ten or more counts. The chain combines TRBV11-2 with TRBJ2-1, with 14 bases matching TRBD2. This CDR3 is 18 amino acids long. V lost 6 bases to trimming and J lost 1 base; unmatched junction nucleotides: 8. Looked up from germline, CDR1 is SGHAT and CDR2 is FQNNGV. The DNA for the CDR3 is TGTGCCAGCAGTCGCACCGGGACTAGCGGGAGATCCTACAATGAGCAGTTCTTC. This encodes CASSRTGTSGRSYNEQFF.

This clonotype appeared many times. The chain combines TRBV4-1 with TRBJ1-1; no reliable D call. Germline loops: CDR1 MGHRA, CDR2 YSYEKL. CDR3 length equals 15 residues. Trimming took 6 bases from V and 1 from J, leaving 15 bases between them. For the CDR3, the DNA is TGCGCCAGCAGGTCGCCGGGCGGGTGGAACACTGAAGCTTTCTTT. It translates to CASRSPGGWNTEAFF.

There are a few counts of this clonotype. The V and J genes are TRBV19 and TRBJ1-5; 7 bases align to TRBD1. V dropped 3 bases and J dropped 4; count of bases not matched to a gene: 6. The CDR3 extends over 15 amino acids. Germline V gives CDR1 LNHDA, CDR2 SQIVND (reference sequence). CDR3 in amino acids: CASSMEYRGNQPQHF. For the CDR3, the DNA is TGTGCCAGTAGTATGGAATACAGGGGAAATCAGCCCCAGCATTTT. Drawing the rest from reference TRBV19 and TRBJ1-5, the complete variable domain is DGGITQSPKYLFRKEGQNVTLSCEQNLNHDAMYWYRQDPGQGLRLIYYSQIVNDFQKGDIAEGYSVSREKKESFPLTVTSAQKNPTAFYLCASSMEYRGNQPQHFGDGTRLSIL.

The genes are TRBV7-3 and TRBJ2-1; 13 nucleotides agree with TRBD2. The CDR3 sequence is 18 residues long. Germline assignment: CDR1 SGHTA and CDR2 FQGTGA. Trimming at V came to 1 base and at J to 9 bases, leaving 12 bases not matched to a gene. The CDR3 spells CASSLKSQTSGRRSEQFF. The CDR3 nucleotides are TGTGCCAGCAGCTTAAAAAGTCAGACTAGCGGGAGGAGGAGTGAGCAGTTCTTC.

This clonotype was seen only a few times. A junction end diverges from the germline sequence, so it may reflect a read error. The V gene is TRBV15, the J gene TRBJ2-1; 11 bases match TRBD2. Germline loops: CDR1 LNHNV, CDR2 YYDKDF (reference sequence). The length of the CDR3 is 18 residues. This CDR3 reads CATSRVPGSGGAYNEQSF. DNA of the CDR3: TGTGCCACCAGCAGAGTTCCGGGTAGCGGGGGGGCATACAATGAGCAGTCCTTC.

The chain is built from TRBV29-1 and TRBJ2-1, with TRBD1 matching over 7 bases. CDR3 length equals 13 residues. Germline V lookup: CDR1 SQVTM, CDR2 ANQGSEA. V lost 4 bases and J lost 10; bases outside the gene matches: 10. CDR3 region: CSVGWDSFGEQFF. In DNA, the CDR3 is TGCAGCGTTGGTTGGGACAGCTTCGGGGAGCAGTTCTTC.

In this sample, this clonotype turned up many times. The gene calls are TRBV5-1 and TRBJ1-1, with D possibly matching TRBD1 (6 bases). Trimming stripped 5 bases from V and 4 bases from J, with 15 bases between. The CDR3 covers 14 residues. CDR1 is SGHRS and CDR2 is YFSETQ in the germline V gene. In DNA, the CDR3 is TGCGCCAGCAGTACGTACAGGGAAGGCACTGAAGCTTTCTTT. It encodes CASSTYREGTEAFF.

This clonotype was found many times. The chain recombines TRBV28 with TRBJ2-3; the D gene could be TRBD1 or TRBD2 (5 bases each). The CDR3 spans 12 residues. V lost 6 bases and J 6 bases, leaving 10 bases between the germline ends. The germline V gene encodes CDR1 MDHEN and CDR2 SYDVKM. The CDR3 bases are TGTGCCAGCAGCCAGGGACGGGATACGCAGTATTTT. This encodes CASSQGRDTQYF.

The rearrangement joins TRBV24-1 to TRBJ1-5; no clear D. CDR3 length equals 15 residues. The ends were cut back, 1 base at V and 3 bases at J, with 9 bases in the middle. Germline lookup yields CDR1 KGHDR and CDR2 SFDVKD. The CDR3 DNA reads TGTGCCACCAGTGATTTCCAGGTTTACAATCAGCCCCAGCATTTT. It encodes CATSDFQVYNQPQHF.

The V call is TRBV28, the J call TRBJ2-7; 7 bases align to TRBD2. This CDR3 is 13 amino acids long. The V gene's germline CDR1 is MDHEN and CDR2 SYDVKM. V shed 8 bases, J shed 0 bases, and the junction held 4 bases outside the gene matches. The CDR3 nucleotides are TGTGCCAGCTTCGGGACTAACTCCTACGAGCAGTACTTC. Its translation is CASFGTNSYEQYF.

This clonotype was observed at least ten times. V and J are TRBV5-1 and TRBJ1-1; the match to TRBD1 covers 8 bases. CDR3 length equals 14 residues. Germline V gene lookup returns CDR1 SGHRS and CDR2 YFSETQ. J gave up 3 bases and V 0 bases, and 1 base lay outside the gene matches. CDR3 sequence: CASSLGQGYTEAFF. CDR3 nucleotide sequence: TGCGCCAGCAGCTTGGGACAGGGGTACACTGAAGCTTTCTTT. The variable domain in full, with the rest retrieved from reference TRBV5-1 and TRBJ1-1, is KAGVTQTPRYLIKTRGQQVTLSCSPISGHRSVSWYQQTPGQGLQFLFEYFSETQRNKGNFPGRFSGRQFSNSRSEMNVSTLELGDSALYLCASSLGQGYTEAFFGQGTRLTVV.

The chain combines TRBV19 with TRBJ1-2, with 8 bases that match TRBD1. The J segment lost 6 bases and the V segment lost 2 bases, leaving 17 bases of the junction unmatched. Germline assignment: CDR1 LNHDA and CDR2 SQIVND (reference sequence). This CDR3 spans 18 amino acids. The CDR3 nucleotides read TGTGCCAGTAGTATATTTTACCCTGCCTACCAGGGGGCAGATGGCTACACCTTC. Protein product: CASSIFYPAYQGADGYTF.

This clonotype has more than one count but fewer than ten. V gene TRBV28 combines with J gene TRBJ2-3, with D tentatively TRBD2 (6 bases). Per germline, CDR1 MDHEN and CDR2 SYDVKM. This CDR3 has 15 amino acids. V dropped 6 bases and J dropped 5 bases, with 18 bases sitting between them. CDR3 sequence reads: CASSLQRVAGDTQYF. The DNA for the CDR3 is TGTGCCAGCAGCCTGCAGCGGGTGGCGGGAGATACGCAGTATTTT.

In this sample, this clonotype turned up a few times. The chain recombines TRBV7-8 with TRBJ2-3, with 15 bases identical to TRBD2. After removal of 5 bases from V and 4 bases from J, the junction contained 16 bases not matched to a gene. The V gene's germline CDR1 is SGHVS and CDR2 FQNEAQ. The CDR3 loop spans 20 amino acids. CDR3 in DNA: TGTGCCAGCAGCACCCGAGGACTAGCGGGAGGGGAGGCCAGGGCAGATACGCAGTATTTT. Protein product: CASSTRGLAGGEARADTQYF.

This clonotype has only a few counts. This chain joins TRBV5-5 and TRBJ2-7; D gene unclear. Per germline, CDR1 SGHKS and CDR2 YYEKEE (reference sequence). This CDR3 is 14 amino acids long. The V end lost 0 bases, the J end lost 0 bases, and 7 bases lay between the germline ends. CDR3 sequence (DNA): TGTGCCAGCAGCTTGGCTCCTAGCTCCTACGAGCAGTACTTC. It is translated as CASSLAPSSYEQYF.

This clonotype was recorded a few times. The V call is TRBV30, the J call TRBJ2-3; 7 bases align to TRBD1. Per germline, CDR1 GTSNPN and CDR2 SVGIG (reference sequence). This CDR3 has 15 residues. The J segment lost 3 bases and the V segment lost 0 bases, leaving 6 bases of the junction unmatched. This CDR3 reads CAWSVQGIVTDTQYF. The CDR3 region has the DNA TGTGCCTGGAGTGTACAGGGGATCGTAACAGATACGCAGTATTTT.

This clonotype was counted ten times or more. This chain connects TRBV28 to TRBJ2-7, with D maybe TRBD2 (5 bases). Germline V gene sequence: CDR1 MDHEN, CDR2 SYDVKM. CDR3 length: 12 residues. Trimming cost V 6 bases and J 8 bases, with 14 bases left between them. The CDR3 loop reads CASRKTEEKQYF. CDR3 in DNA: TGTGCCAGCAGAAAAACGGAGGAGAAGCAGTACTTC.